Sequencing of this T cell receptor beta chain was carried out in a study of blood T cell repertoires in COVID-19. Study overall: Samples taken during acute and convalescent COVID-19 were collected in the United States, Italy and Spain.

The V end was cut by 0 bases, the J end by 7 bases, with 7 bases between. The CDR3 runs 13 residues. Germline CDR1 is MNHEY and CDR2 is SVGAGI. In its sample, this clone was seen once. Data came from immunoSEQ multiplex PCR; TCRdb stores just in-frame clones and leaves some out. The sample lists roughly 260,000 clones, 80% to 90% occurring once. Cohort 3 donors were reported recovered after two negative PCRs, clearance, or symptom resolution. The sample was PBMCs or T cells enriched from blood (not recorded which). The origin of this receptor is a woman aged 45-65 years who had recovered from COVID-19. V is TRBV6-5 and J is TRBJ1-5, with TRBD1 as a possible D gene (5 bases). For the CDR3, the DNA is TGTGCCAGCAGTTACTCGAAGGGGCAGCCCCAGCATTTT. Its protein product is CASSYSKGQPQHF.